Below are 18 T cell receptor beta chains sequenced from a single sample in a study of blood T cell repertoires in COVID-19. TCRdb's copy holds only in-frame clones and misses some; the assay was immunoSEQ multiplex PCR. The table has 200,000 to 300,000 clones, roughly 82% seen once. The sequenced sample consisted of peripheral blood. The receptors derive from a woman in her sixties or seventies with acute or convalescent COVID-19.

This clone was detected a few times. The chain is built from TRBV5-1 and TRBJ1-4; D is undetermined. The CDR3 loop spans 14 amino acids. V was trimmed by 0 bases and J by 5 bases, leaving 8 bases between them. From germline, CDR1 is SGHRS and CDR2 YFSETQ. The CDR3 DNA is TGCGCCAGCAGCTTGGTCCCCGAGAATGAAAAACTGTTTTTT. Encoded protein: CASSLVPENEKLFF.

The V call is TRBV5-5, the J call TRBJ2-7; possibly TRBD1 for D (6 bases). Trimming removed 6 bases at V and 2 bases at J, with 15 bases between. The CDR3 runs 14 residues. Germline V gene data show CDR1 as SGHKS and CDR2 as YYEKEE (reference sequence). The CDR3 coding sequence is TGTGCCAGCAACTGGGGAAACAGGGCCTACGAGCAGTACTTC. Translation gives CASNWGNRAYEQYF.

This chain uses TRBV30 with TRBJ2-3, with TRBD2 matching 8 bases. The CDR3 is 16 residues long. Germline loops: CDR1 GTSNPN, CDR2 SVGIG (reference sequence). With V trimmed by 5 bases and J by 2 bases, 12 bases remained unmatched. The CDR3 sequence: CAWGGGRAGVTDTQYF. As DNA, the CDR3 is TGTGCCTGGGGGGGAGGTAGAGCGGGGGTCACAGATACGCAGTATTTT.

The V gene is TRBV24-1, the J gene TRBJ2-5; tentatively, D is TRBD2 (6 bases). The CDR3 contains 13 residues. The V end was cut by 4 bases, the J end by 5 bases, with 10 bases between. Germline CDR1 is KGHDR and CDR2 is SFDVKD. CDR3: CATSEAGRETQYF. The CDR3 nucleotides are TGTGCCACCAGTGAAGCAGGGAGGGAGACCCAGTACTTC.

The genes are TRBV3-1 (or the pseudogene TRBV3-2) and TRBJ2-7, with a possible D match to TRBD2 (6 bases). The CDR3 sequence is 15 residues long. Germline CDR1 reads LGHDT; CDR2 reads YNNKEL (reference sequence). The germline V and J ends were trimmed by 4 bases and 1 base, with 14 bases remaining between them. CDR3 sequence: CASSPDIGLSYEQYF. The CDR3, as DNA: TGTGCCAGCAGCCCGGATATCGGACTATCCTACGAGCAGTACTTC.

The chain employs TRBV5-1 and TRBJ2-3; 7 nucleotides align to TRBD2. Looked up from germline, CDR1 is SGHRS and CDR2 is YFSETQ. This CDR3 contains 15 residues. V shed 7 bases and J 1 base; nucleotides not matched to a gene: 9. CDR3 in DNA: TGCGCCAGCTCTCTCCCCCTAGCGGGCACAGATACGCAGTATTTT. This encodes CASSLPLAGTDTQYF.

This clone showed up just a few times. The rearrangement joins TRBV7-9 to TRBJ1-6; 9 positions agree with TRBD1. With V trimmed by 4 bases and J by 7 bases, 2 bases remained unmatched. Germline CDR1 reads SEHNR; CDR2 reads FQNEAQ (reference sequence). The CDR3 is 14 amino acids. The CDR3 DNA is TGTGCCAGCAGCTATGGACAGGGGAATTCACCCCTCCACTTT. Protein sequence: CASSYGQGNSPLHF.

This chain links TRBV2 with TRBJ1-2; D is unresolved. Trimming left V 3 bases short and J 8 bases short, with 19 bases between. Germline CDR1 SNHLY, CDR2 FYNNEI. This CDR3 region has 15 residues. This chain's CDR3 is CASSDNLPRIGGYTF. CDR3 nucleotides: TGTGCCAGCAGTGATAACTTGCCCCGAATCGGGGGCTACACCTTC.

The rearrangement links TRBV9 to TRBJ1-1, with a possible D match to TRBD1 (5 bases). V was pared by 3 bases and J by 5 bases, with 11 bases between. The CDR3 is 13 residues long. CDR1 is SGDLS and CDR2 is YYNGEE in the germline V gene. The CDR3 is CASSGSGGTEAFF. CDR3 DNA: TGTGCCAGCAGCGGAAGTGGGGGGACTGAAGCTTTCTTT.

The chain recombines TRBV10-2 with TRBJ2-7; TRBD1 agrees at 9 bases. Germline-derived CDR1 and CDR2 are WSHSY and SAAADI. The junction had 4 bases not matched to a gene; V was cut back by 2 bases and J by 2 bases. The CDR3 spans 15 residues. CDR3 DNA sequence: TGCGCCAGCAGTGAGGTGAGACAGGGGGCCTACGAGCAGTACTTC. Its protein product is CASSEVRQGAYEQYF.

The chain has TRBV15 and TRBJ1-2; perhaps TRBD1 as D (5 bases). Germline CDR1 and CDR2: LNHNV and YYDKDF (reference sequence). This CDR3 is built from 14 residues. V shed 0 bases and J shed 1 base, with 6 bases lying between them. For the CDR3, the DNA is TGTGCCACCAGCAGAGACCAGGGTAACTATGGCTACACCTTC. Protein: CATSRDQGNYGYTF.

This clone was picked up a small number of times. This chain links TRBV6-5 with TRBJ1-5; D is possibly TRBD1 (5 bases). CDR1 is MNHEY, CDR2 SVGAGI, per germline. CDR3 length: 14 residues. Trimming cost V 6 bases and J 0 bases, with 9 bases left between them. The CDR3 sequence is CASRGLSSNQPQHF. CDR3 DNA: TGTGCCAGCAGGGGACTGAGTAGCAATCAGCCCCAGCATTTT.

The chain employs TRBV6-5 and TRBJ1-1; no clear D gene. Trimming stripped 2 bases from V and 1 base from J, with 11 bases between. Per germline, CDR1 MNHEY and CDR2 SVGAGI. The CDR3 extends over 15 amino acids. Written as DNA, the CDR3 is TGTGCCAGCAGTTACGAGGGAGGAGCGAACACTGAAGCTTTCTTT. The encoded protein is CASSYEGGANTEAFF.

The J gene is TRBJ2-5, the V gene TRBV5-1; 9 nucleotides align to TRBD2. The J segment lost 5 bases and the V segment lost 0 bases, leaving 8 bases of the junction unmatched. From germline, CDR1 is SGHRS and CDR2 YFSETQ. The CDR3 consists of 16 residues. The CDR3 DNA follows: TGCGCCAGCAGCTTGGGGGCGCGGGGGGGCCGGGAGACCCAGTACTTC. Translating gives CASSLGARGGRETQYF.

The chain uses TRBV28 and TRBJ1-4; 7 bases align to TRBD1. The CDR3 is 15 residues long. Germline-derived CDR1 and CDR2 are MDHEN and SYDVKM. The J segment lost 5 bases and the V segment lost 8 bases, leaving 11 bases of the junction unmatched. The CDR3 nucleotides read TGTGCCAGCTTTCAGAGGGGGCAGGAGAATGAAAAACTGTTTTTT. It yields the protein CASFQRGQENEKLFF.

V and J are TRBV12-3 or TRBV12-4 and TRBJ2-3; D uncertain. The CDR3 spans 12 residues. V lost 5 bases and J 6 bases, leaving 9 bases between the germline ends. Here the CDR3 DNA reads TGTGCCAGCAGTACCTCAGTGGATACGCAGTATTTT. Translated: CASSTSVDTQYF.

This chain uses TRBV4-2 with TRBJ1-1; D not resolved. V lost 2 bases and J lost 1, with 2 bases in between. The germline V gene has CDR1 LGHNA and CDR2 YNFKEQ. This CDR3 is built from 12 residues. The CDR3 loop is CASSQRNTEAFF. The CDR3 nucleotides are TGTGCCAGCAGCCAACGGAACACTGAAGCTTTCTTT.

The CDR3 sequence: CASSRQGTNEKLFF. CDR3 DNA: TGTGCCAGCAGCCGACAGGGAACTAATGAAAAACTGTTTTTT. This rearrangement joins TRBV3-1 (or the pseudogene TRBV3-2) to TRBJ1-4; 7 positions agree with TRBD1. The CDR3 consists of 14 residues. V lost 4 bases and J lost 1; bases outside the gene matches: 0. Per germline, CDR1 LGHDT and CDR2 YNNKEL (reference sequence).